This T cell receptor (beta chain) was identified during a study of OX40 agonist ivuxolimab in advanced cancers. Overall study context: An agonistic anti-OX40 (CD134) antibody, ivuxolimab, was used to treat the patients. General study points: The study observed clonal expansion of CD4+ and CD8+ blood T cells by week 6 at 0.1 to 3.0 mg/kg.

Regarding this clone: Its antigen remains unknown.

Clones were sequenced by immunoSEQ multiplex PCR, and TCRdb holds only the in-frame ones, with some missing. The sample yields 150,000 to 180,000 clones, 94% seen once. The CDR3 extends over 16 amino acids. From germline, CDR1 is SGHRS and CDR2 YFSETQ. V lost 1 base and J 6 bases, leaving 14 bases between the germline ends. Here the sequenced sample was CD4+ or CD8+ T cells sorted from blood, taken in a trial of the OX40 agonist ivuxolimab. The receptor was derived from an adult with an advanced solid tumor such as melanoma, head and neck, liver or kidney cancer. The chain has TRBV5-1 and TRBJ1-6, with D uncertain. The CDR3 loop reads CASSLYLGSGNSPLHF. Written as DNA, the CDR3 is TGCGCCAGCAGCTTGTATTTGGGGTCCGGTAATTCACCCCTCCACTTT.